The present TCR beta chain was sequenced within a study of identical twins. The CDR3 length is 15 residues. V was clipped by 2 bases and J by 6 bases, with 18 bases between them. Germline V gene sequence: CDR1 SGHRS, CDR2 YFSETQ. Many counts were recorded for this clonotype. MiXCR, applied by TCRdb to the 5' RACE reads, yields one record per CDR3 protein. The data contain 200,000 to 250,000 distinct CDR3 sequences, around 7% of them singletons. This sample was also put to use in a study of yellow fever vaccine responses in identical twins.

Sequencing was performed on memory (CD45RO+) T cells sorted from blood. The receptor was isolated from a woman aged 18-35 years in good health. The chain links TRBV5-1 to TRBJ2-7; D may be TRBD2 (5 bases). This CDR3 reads CASSLASGIRSEQYF. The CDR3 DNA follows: TGCGCCAGCAGCTTAGCGTCGGGAATACGGTCCGAGCAGTACTTC.